This T cell receptor beta chain was captured by sequencing in a study of T cell responses to AZD1222 COVID-19 vaccine. Whole-study findings and limits: Spike as a whole was targeted by vaccine-associated CD4 TCRs, dominant at 160-218 and 743-854. The study sampled repertoires only after the peak T cell response. Only a handful of AZD1222 recipients were seropositive at baseline.

About this clone: Its target is not known.

This CDR3 is built from 17 residues. Per germline, CDR1 SQVTM and CDR2 ANQGSEA. J gave up 5 bases and V 2 bases, and 9 bases lay outside the gene matches. TCRdb keeps only in-frame clones here, not all; method: immunoSEQ multiplex PCR. The data hold around 66,000 clones, with 79% observed a single time. The sample in question was peripheral blood, obtained on day 0 of MenACWY control vaccination. The sequence derives from an adult in good health. The V call is TRBV29-1, the J call TRBJ2-5, with TRBD2 matching 15 bases. The CDR3 here is CSVEWGTSGRTSETQYF. The DNA for the CDR3 is TGCAGCGTTGAATGGGGGACTAGCGGGAGGACGAGTGAGACCCAGTACTTC.